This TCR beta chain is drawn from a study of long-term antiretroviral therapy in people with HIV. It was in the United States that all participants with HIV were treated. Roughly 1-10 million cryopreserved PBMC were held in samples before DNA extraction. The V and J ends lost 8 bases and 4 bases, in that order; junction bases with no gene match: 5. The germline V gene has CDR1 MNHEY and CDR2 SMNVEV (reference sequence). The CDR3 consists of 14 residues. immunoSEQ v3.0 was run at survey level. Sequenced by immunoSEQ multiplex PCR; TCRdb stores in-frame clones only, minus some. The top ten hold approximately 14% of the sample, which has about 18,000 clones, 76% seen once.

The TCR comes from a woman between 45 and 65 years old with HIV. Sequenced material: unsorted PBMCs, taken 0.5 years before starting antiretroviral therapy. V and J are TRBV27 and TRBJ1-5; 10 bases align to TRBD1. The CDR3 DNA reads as TGTGCCAGCGGGACAGGGGATTGGAATCAGCCCCAGCATTTT. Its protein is CASGTGDWNQPQHF.